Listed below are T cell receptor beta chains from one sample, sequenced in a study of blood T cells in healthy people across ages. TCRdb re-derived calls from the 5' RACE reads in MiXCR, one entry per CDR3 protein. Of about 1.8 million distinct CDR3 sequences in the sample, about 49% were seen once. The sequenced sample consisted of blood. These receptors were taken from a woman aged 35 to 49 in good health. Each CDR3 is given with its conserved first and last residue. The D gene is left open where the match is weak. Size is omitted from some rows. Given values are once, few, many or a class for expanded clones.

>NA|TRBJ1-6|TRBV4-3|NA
TGCGCCAGCAGCCAAGGCGGAACCGGGAGTAATTCACCCCTCCACTTT
CASSQGGTGSNSPLHF
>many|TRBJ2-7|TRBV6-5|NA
TGTGCCAGCAGTTTTGGGTCCTCCGAGGGCTACGAGCAGTACTTC
CASSFGSSEGYEQYF
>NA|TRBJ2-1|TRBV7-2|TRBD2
TGTGCCAGCAGCCTAACCTCAACGGGGGGTACCTACAATGAGCAGTTCTTC
CASSLTSTGGTYNEQFF
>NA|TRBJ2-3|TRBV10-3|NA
TGTGCCATCAGCCAAAGTAGCACAGATACGCAGTATTTT
CAISQSSTDTQYF
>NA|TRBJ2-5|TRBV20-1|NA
TGCAGTGCTAGAGATGTGCAGGGGAGAGGAGAGACCCAGTACTTC
CSARDVQGRGETQYF
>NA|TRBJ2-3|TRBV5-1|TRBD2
TGCGCCAGCAGCTTGGACCCAGCGGGGGGGCTTGCAGATACGCAGTATTTT
CASSLDPAGGLADTQYF
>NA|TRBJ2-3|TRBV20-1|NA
TGCAGTGCTAGCAGGGAGACCCCTTACACAGATACACAGTATTTT
CSASRETPYTDTQYF
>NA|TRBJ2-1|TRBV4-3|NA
TGCGCCAGCAGCCAAGAATCGATGGGCTATACCTACAATGAGCAGTTCTTC
CASSQESMGYTYNEQFF
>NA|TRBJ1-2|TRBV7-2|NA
TGTGCCAGCAGCCAATCAGGGGACTATGGCTACACCTTC
CASSQSGDYGYTF
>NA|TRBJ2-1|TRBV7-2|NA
TGTGCCAGCAGCCGCAGATCGACAGGCTACAATGAGCAGTTCTTC
CASSRRSTGYNEQFF
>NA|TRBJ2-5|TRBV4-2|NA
TGTGCCAGCAGCCAAGATTTGCGGGGCACCTACAATGAGCAGTACTTC
CASSQDLRGTYNEQYF
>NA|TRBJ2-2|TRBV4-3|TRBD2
TGCGCCAGCAGCCAAGATGAGAACGGGGGGGCCACCGGGGAGCTGTTTTTT
CASSQDENGGATGELFF
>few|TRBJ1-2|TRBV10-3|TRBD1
TGTGCCATCAGTGAAAGAGACAGGGGAAACTATGGCTACACCTTC
CAISERDRGNYGYTF
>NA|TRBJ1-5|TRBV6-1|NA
TGTGCCGGCAGTGTGGCCAGGGAAGGGAGACATCAGCCCCAGCATTTT
CAGSVAREGRHQPQHF
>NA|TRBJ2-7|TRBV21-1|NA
TGTGCCAGCAGCACACACGGCTACATGGGGAGTGCCTACGAGCAGTACTTC
CASSTHGYMGSAYEQYF
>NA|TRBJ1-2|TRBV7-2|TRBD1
TGTGCCAGCAGTTCTCAGAGGGGGCGCAATTATGGCTACACCTTC
CASSSQRGRNYGYTF
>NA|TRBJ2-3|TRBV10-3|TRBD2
TGTGCCATCAGTGAAACTAGCGGTTTGGATGCGCAGTATTTT
CAISETSGLDAQYF
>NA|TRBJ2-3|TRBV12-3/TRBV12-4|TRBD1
TGTGCCAGCAGGGACAGGGGGCAGGCAGATACGCAGTATTTT
CASRDRGQADTQYF
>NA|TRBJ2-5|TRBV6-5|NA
TGTGCCAGCAGCTCTCCTCCCCTCACTCCTCTGTACTTC
CASSSPPLTPLYF
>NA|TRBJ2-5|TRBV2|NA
TGTGCCAGCATTCGCGGGGCAGAGACCCAGTACTTC
CASIRGAETQYF
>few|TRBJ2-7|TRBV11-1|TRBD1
TGTGCCAGCAGCCAAGACAGGGGATGGGACTACGAGCAGTACTTC
CASSQDRGWDYEQYF
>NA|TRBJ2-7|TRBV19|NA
TGTGCCAGTAGTATAGGGGCAACAGGAGAGCAGTACTTC
CASSIGATGEQYF
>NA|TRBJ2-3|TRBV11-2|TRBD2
TGTGCCAGCAGCTTCCTGACTAGCGGGGGGGCAGATACGCAGTATTTT
CASSFLTSGGADTQYF
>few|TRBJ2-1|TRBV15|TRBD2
TGTGCCACCAGCAGAACTAGCGGGGGGGCCTCCTACAATGAGCAGTTCTTC
CATSRTSGGASYNEQFF
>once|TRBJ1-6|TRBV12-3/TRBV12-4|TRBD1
TGTGCCAGCAGTCCGTTGGACAGGCCGAGCTCCTATAATTCACCCCTCCACTTT
CASSPLDRPSSYNSPLHF
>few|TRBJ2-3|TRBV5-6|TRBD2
TGTGCCAGCAGCTTGGGACTAGCGGGCACTGGCACAGATACGCAGTATTTT
CASSLGLAGTGTDTQYF
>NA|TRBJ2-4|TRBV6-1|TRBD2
TGTGCCAGCAGTAGCTTAGCGGGGGAAACAACCGAAAACATTCAGTACTTC
CASSSLAGETTENIQYF
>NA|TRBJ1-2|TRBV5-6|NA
TGTGCCAGCAGCAGATACCCGGAGACGACATATGGCTACACCTTC
CASSRYPETTYGYTF
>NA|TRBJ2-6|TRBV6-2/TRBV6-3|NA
TGTGCCAGCAGTTACATGGAGAGCTCTGGGGCCAACGTCCTGACTTTC
CASSYMESSGANVLTF
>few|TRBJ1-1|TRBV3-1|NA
TGTGCCAGCAGCCAAGATAGGGCAGTGAACACTGAAGCTTTCTTT
CASSQDRAVNTEAFF
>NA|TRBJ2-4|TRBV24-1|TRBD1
TGTGCCACCAGTGATAAGGGACAGAAAAACATTCAGTACTTC
CATSDKGQKNIQYF
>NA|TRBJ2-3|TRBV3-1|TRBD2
TGTGCCAGCAGCCGTGGACTAGCGGGGATTACAGATACGCAGTATTTT
CASSRGLAGITDTQYF
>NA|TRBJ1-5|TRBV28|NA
TGTCTCCCCCCTGAAAAAAATAGCAATCAGCCCCAGCATTTT
CLPPEKNSNQPQHF
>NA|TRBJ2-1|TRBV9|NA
TGTGCCAGCAGCGTAGTCGAGCACTCCTACAATGAGCAGTTCTTC
CASSVVEHSYNEQFF
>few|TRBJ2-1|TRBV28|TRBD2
TGTGCCAGCAGACCGGGACTAGCGGGGGGCCGCTCCTACAATGAGCAGTTCTTC
CASRPGLAGGRSYNEQFF
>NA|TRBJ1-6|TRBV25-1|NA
TGTGCCAGCAGGGAGGGGTATTCACCCCTCCACTTT
CASREGYSPLHF
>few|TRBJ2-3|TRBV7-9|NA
TGTGCCAGCAGCTTAGGACAGGTCATAGACACAGATACGCAGTATTTT
CASSLGQVIDTDTQYF
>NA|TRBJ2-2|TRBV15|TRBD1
TGTGCCATCGCCTGGGACAGGGGGACCGGGGAGCTGTTTTTT
CAIAWDRGTGELFF
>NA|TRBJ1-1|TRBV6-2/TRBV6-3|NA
TGTGCCAGCAGTTCCTGGTCCGCAATAGATGAAGCTTTCTTT
CASSSWSAIDEAFF
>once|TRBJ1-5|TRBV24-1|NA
TGTGCCACCAGTGATCCTGGGGAAAGCAATCAGCCCCAGCATTTT
CATSDPGESNQPQHF